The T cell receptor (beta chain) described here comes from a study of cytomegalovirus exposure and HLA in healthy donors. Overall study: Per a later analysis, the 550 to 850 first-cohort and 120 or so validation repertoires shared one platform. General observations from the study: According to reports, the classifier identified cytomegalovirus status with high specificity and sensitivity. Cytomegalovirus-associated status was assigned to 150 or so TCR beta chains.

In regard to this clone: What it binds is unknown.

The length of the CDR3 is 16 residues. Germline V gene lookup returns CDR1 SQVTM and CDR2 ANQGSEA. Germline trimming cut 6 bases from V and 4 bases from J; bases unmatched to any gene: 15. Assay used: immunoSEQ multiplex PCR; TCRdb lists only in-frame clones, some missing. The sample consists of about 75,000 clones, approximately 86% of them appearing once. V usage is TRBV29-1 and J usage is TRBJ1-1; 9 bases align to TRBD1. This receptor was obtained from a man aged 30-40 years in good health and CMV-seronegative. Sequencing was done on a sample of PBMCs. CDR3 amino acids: CSVVPGQGLGGTEAFF. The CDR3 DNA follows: TGCAGCGTGGTCCCGGGACAGGGTTTAGGCGGCACTGAAGCTTTCTTT. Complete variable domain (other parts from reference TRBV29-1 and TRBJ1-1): SAVISQKPSRDICQRGTSLTIQCQVDSQVTMMFWYRQQPGQSLTLIATANQGSEATYESGFVIDKFPISRPNLTFSTLTVSNMSPEDSSIYLCSVVPGQGLGGTEAFFGQGTRLTVV.